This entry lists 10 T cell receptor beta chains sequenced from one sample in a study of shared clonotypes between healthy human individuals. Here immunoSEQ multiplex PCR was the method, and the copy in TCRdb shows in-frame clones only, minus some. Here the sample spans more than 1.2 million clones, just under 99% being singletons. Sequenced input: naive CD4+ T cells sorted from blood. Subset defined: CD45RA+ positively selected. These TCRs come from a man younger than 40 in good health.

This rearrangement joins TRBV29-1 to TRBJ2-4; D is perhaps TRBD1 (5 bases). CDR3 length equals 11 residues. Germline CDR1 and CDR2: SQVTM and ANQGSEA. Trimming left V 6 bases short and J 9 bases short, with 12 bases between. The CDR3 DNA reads TGCAGCGTCTGGACAAGGGGCATTCAGTACTTC. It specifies CSVWTRGIQYF.

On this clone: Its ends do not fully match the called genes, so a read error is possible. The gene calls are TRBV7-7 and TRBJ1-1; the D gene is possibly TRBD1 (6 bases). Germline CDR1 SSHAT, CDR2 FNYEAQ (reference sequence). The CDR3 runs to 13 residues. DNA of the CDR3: TGTGCTAGCAGCTTAACTCTCGGGACAGAAGCTTTCTTT. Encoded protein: CASSLTLGTEAFF.

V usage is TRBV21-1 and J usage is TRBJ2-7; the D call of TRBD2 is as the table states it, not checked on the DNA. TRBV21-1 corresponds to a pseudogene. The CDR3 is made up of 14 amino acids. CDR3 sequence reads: CARSRGDSSYEQYF. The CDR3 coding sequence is TGTGCCAGGTCGCGAGGAGATAGCTCCTACGAGCAGTACTTC.

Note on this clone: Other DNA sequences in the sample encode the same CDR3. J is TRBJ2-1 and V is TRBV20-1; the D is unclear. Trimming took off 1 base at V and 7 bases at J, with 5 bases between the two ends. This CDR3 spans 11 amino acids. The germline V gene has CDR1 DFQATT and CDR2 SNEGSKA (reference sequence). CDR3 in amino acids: CSARGHNEQFF. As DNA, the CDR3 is TGCAGTGCTAGAGGTCATAATGAGCAGTTCTTC.

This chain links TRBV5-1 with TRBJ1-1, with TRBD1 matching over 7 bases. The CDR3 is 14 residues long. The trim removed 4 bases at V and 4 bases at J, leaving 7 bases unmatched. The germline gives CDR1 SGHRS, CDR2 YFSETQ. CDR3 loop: CASSRQGKSTEAFF. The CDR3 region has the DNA TGCGCCAGCAGCCGACAGGGTAAGAGCACTGAAGCTTTCTTT. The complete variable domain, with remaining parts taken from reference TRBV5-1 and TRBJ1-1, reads KAGVTQTPRYLIKTRGQQVTLSCSPISGHRSVSWYQQTPGQGLQFLFEYFSETQRNKGNFPGRFSGRQFSNSRSEMNVSTLELGDSALYLCASSRQGKSTEAFFGQGTRLTVV.

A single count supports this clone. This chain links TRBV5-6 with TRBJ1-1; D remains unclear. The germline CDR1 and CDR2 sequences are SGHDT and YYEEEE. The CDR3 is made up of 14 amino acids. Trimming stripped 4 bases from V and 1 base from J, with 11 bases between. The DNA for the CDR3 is TGTGCCAGCAGCCCCGGACCCAGGAACACTGAAGCTTTCTTT. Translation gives CASSPGPRNTEAFF.

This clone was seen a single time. In DNA form, the CDR3 reads TGCGCCAGCAGCCCTAGCTCGTACAATGAGCAGTTCTTC. It codes for CASSPSSYNEQFF. The chain combines TRBV10-1 with TRBJ2-1; possibly TRBD2 for D (5 bases). The CDR3 sequence is 13 residues long. Germline-derived CDR1 and CDR2 are WNHNN and SYGVQD (reference sequence). The germline V and J ends were trimmed by 6 bases and 4 bases, with 10 bases remaining between them.

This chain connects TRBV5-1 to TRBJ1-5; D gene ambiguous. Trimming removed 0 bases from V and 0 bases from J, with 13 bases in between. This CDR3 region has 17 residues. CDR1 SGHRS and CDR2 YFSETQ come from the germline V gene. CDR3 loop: CASSLGKGMYSNQPQHF. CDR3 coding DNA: TGCGCCAGCAGCTTGGGTAAAGGGATGTATAGCAATCAGCCCCAGCATTTT.

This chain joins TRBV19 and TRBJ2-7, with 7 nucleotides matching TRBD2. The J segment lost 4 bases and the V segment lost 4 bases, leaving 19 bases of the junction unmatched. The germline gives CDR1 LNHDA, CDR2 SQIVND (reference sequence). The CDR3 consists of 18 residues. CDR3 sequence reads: CASSKLMVSSGGPYEQYF. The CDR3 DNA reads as TGTGCCAGTAGTAAGTTAATGGTGTCTAGCGGAGGTCCTTACGAGCAGTACTTC.

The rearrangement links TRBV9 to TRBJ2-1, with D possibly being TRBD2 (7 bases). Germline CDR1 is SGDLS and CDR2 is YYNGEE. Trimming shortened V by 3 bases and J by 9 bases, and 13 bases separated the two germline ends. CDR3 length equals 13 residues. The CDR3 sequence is CASSGAGAGEQFF. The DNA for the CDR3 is TGTGCCAGCAGCGGTGCGGGGGCGGGTGAGCAGTTCTTC.